A single sample is the source of the 29 T cell receptor beta chains below, sequenced in a study of blood T cell repertoires in COVID-19. The data were produced by immunoSEQ multiplex PCR, yet TCRdb's version contains in-frame clones alone and is incomplete. The sample holds 330,000 or so clones; around nine tenths are singletons and the top ten take around 0.92%. Sequences were obtained from PBMCs or T cells enriched from blood (not recorded which). The origin of the receptors is a woman aged 25-40 years who had been exposed to COVID-19.

The chain has TRBV5-8 and TRBJ2-5; 7 bases agree with TRBD1. After removal of 4 bases from V and 5 bases from J, the junction contained 8 bases not matched to a gene. Per germline, CDR1 SGHTS and CDR2 YDEGEE. CDR3 length equals 14 residues. CDR3 coding DNA: TGTGCCAGCAGCGCGACAGGGACGAGGGAGACCCAGTACTTC. This gives the protein CASSATGTRETQYF.

This clone occurred once. The V gene is TRBV12-3 or TRBV12-4, the J gene TRBJ2-1; 7 bases align to TRBD2. This CDR3 comprises 13 residues. The J segment lost 8 bases and the V segment lost 0 bases, leaving 1 base of the junction unmatched. The chain's CDR3 is CASSLAGGDEQFF. The DNA for the CDR3 is TGTGCCAGCAGTTTAGCGGGGGGGGATGAGCAGTTCTTC.

This rearrangement joins TRBV5-1 to TRBJ2-7; 14 bases agree with TRBD2. Germline trimming cut 4 bases from V and 0 bases from J; bases unmatched to any gene: 3. The CDR3 consists of 16 residues. Per the germline V gene, CDR1 is SGHRS and CDR2 is YFSETQ. This CDR3 reads CASSTGTSGSSYEQYF. The CDR3 nucleotides are TGCGCCAGCAGCACGGGGACTAGCGGGAGCTCCTACGAGCAGTACTTC.

CDR3 loop: CASKTFRANTEAFF. CDR3 bases: TGTGCCAGCAAGACTTTCAGGGCGAACACTGAAGCTTTCTTT. The V call is TRBV6-4, the J call TRBJ1-1, with D possibly TRBD1 on 5 matching bases. The ends were cut back, 7 bases at V and 1 base at J, with 13 bases in the middle. This CDR3 comprises 14 residues. CDR1 MRHNA and CDR2 SNTAGT come from the germline V gene.

The chain combines TRBV19 with TRBJ2-7, with 12 bases matching TRBD2. Germline CDR1 and CDR2: LNHDA and SQIVND (reference sequence). The V and J ends lost 4 bases and 2 bases, in that order; junction bases with no gene match: 3. CDR3 size: 15 residues. This chain's CDR3 is CASSTRTSGAYEQYF. The CDR3 coding sequence is TGTGCCAGTAGTACGCGGACTAGCGGGGCCTACGAGCAGTACTTC. Complete variable domain (other parts from reference TRBV19 and TRBJ2-7): DGGITQSPKYLFRKEGQNVTLSCEQNLNHDAMYWYRQDPGQGLRLIYYSQIVNDFQKGDIAEGYSVSREKKESFPLTVTSAQKNPTAFYLCASSTRTSGAYEQYFGPGTRLTVT.

The chain couples TRBV13 to TRBJ2-1; the D is unclear. CDR3 length equals 11 residues. Germline V gives CDR1 PRHDT, CDR2 FYEKMQ (reference sequence). V was trimmed by 5 bases and J by 6 bases, leaving 5 bases between them. Written as DNA, the CDR3 is TGTGCCAGCAGCGGGCGCAATGAGCAGTTCTTC. Encoded protein: CASSGRNEQFF. The complete variable domain, with remaining parts taken from reference TRBV13 and TRBJ2-1, reads AAGVIQSPRHLIKEKRETATLKCYPIPRHDTVYWYQQGPGQDPQFLISFYEKMQSDKGSIPDRFSAQQFSDYHSELNMSSLELGDSALYFCASSGRNEQFFGPGTRLTVL.

The chain joins TRBV29-1 to TRBJ2-7; a possible D gene is TRBD2 (6 bases). Trimming removed 6 bases from V and 4 bases from J, with 7 bases in between. The CDR3 length is 10 residues. Per the germline V gene, CDR1 is SQVTM and CDR2 is ANQGSEA. CDR3 in amino acids: CSVGGYEQYF. Written as DNA, the CDR3 is TGCAGCGTCGGAGGGTACGAGCAGTACTTC.

The rearrangement joins TRBV19 to TRBJ1-2, with 7 bases matching TRBD1. Unmatched junction bases numbered 4, after V lost 5 bases and J lost 4 bases. CDR1 LNHDA and CDR2 SQIVND come from the germline V gene (reference sequence). The CDR3 contains 13 residues. This CDR3 is CASSPDRFYGYTF. CDR3 in DNA: TGTGCCAGTAGTCCGGACAGGTTCTATGGCTACACCTTC.

The V gene is TRBV5-1, the J gene TRBJ2-2, with 9 bases identical to TRBD2. Unmatched junction bases numbered 7, after V lost 2 bases and J lost 5 bases. CDR1 and CDR2 (germline): SGHRS, YFSETQ. This CDR3 is 16 amino acids long. CDR3: CASSFRPGLATGELFF. CDR3 in DNA: TGCGCCAGCAGCTTCCGACCGGGACTAGCAACCGGGGAGCTGTTTTTT.

The V call is TRBV18, the J call TRBJ2-7; 13 nucleotides match TRBD2. Germline trimming cut 2 bases from V and 1 base from J; bases unmatched to any gene: 2. Germline CDR1 is KGHSH and CDR2 is LQKENI. The CDR3 contains 16 residues. CDR3 nucleotides: TGTGCCAGCTCACCAGGACTAGCGGGAGTGTCCTACGAGCAGTACTTC. Protein sequence: CASSPGLAGVSYEQYF.

V is TRBV9 and J is TRBJ2-7, with 8 bases fitting TRBD2. Losses at the gene ends were 0 bases for V and 4 bases for J; bases not matched to a gene: 3. This CDR3 is 14 amino acids long. The germline V gene has CDR1 SGDLS and CDR2 YYNGEE. In nucleotides, the CDR3 is TGTGCCAGCAGCGTAGGGGGCGGGAGGTACGAGCAGTACTTC. This gives the protein CASSVGGGRYEQYF.

The chain combines TRBV19 with TRBJ2-2; maybe TRBD2 (7 bases). CDR3 length: 17 amino acids. Trimming pared 6 bases from V and 5 bases from J, leaving 22 bases between. CDR1 and CDR2 from the germline V gene are LNHDA and SQIVND (reference sequence). The CDR3 DNA sequence: TGTGCCAGTAGGATGGGGGCGGGGGAAGTCGGAACCGGGGAGCTGTTTTTT. Its protein is CASRMGAGEVGTGELFF.

This clone is a singleton in its sample. The chain recombines TRBV28 with TRBJ2-3, with D possibly TRBD2 on 5 matching bases. The CDR3 has 18 amino acids. The V gene lost 4 bases and the J gene lost 1 base, with 21 bases spanning the gap. CDR1 is MDHEN, CDR2 SYDVKM, per germline. CDR3 protein: CASSSANAIATRTDTQYF. The CDR3 DNA sequence: TGTGCCAGCAGTTCCGCCAACGCCATAGCGACTCGCACAGATACGCAGTATTTT.

V and J are TRBV20-1 and TRBJ1-5; 10 bases agree with TRBD1. The CDR3 runs 14 residues. Germline V gives CDR1 DFQATT, CDR2 SNEGSKA (reference sequence). Trimming took 3 bases from V and 7 from J; bases not matched to a gene: 6. CDR3 coding DNA: TGCAGTGCTAGTGGAGACAGGGGGCAACAGCCCCAGCATTTT. Translated, it gives CSASGDRGQQPQHF.

A few counts support this clone. The chain carries TRBV6-5 and TRBJ2-2; 10 nucleotides line up with TRBD2. Germline trimming cut 6 bases from V and 6 bases from J; bases unmatched to any gene: 7. The CDR3 has 15 amino acids. Germline values: CDR1 MNHEY, CDR2 SVGAGI. The CDR3 region is CASRGLASGAGELFF. CDR3 DNA sequence: TGTGCCAGCAGGGGACTAGCGTCCGGGGCCGGGGAGCTGTTTTTT.

This chain links TRBV28 with TRBJ2-7; 9 nucleotides line up with TRBD2. The CDR3 sequence is 14 residues long. CDR1 and CDR2 (germline): MDHEN, SYDVKM. After removal of 3 bases from V and 7 bases from J, the junction contained 7 bases not matched to a gene. CDR3 coding DNA: TGTGCCAGCAGTTTGGAAGCGGGAGGTCGGGAGCAGTACTTC. It codes for CASSLEAGGREQYF.

V gene TRBV6-4 combines with J gene TRBJ2-6, with a tentative D call TRBD1 (5 bases). Germline CDR1 and CDR2: MRHNA and SNTAGT. The CDR3 has 15 amino acids. Trimming removed 3 bases at V and 0 bases at J, with 6 bases between. The CDR3 is CASSETGSGANVLTF. The CDR3 nucleotides are TGTGCCAGCAGTGAAACAGGCTCTGGGGCCAACGTCCTGACTTTC.

The chain recombines TRBV10-2 with TRBJ1-2; no reliable D call. The CDR3 loop spans 13 amino acids. The germline V gene has CDR1 WSHSY and CDR2 SAAADI. Trimming removed 3 bases from V and 4 bases from J, with 9 bases in between. CDR3 nucleotide sequence: TGCGCCAGCAGTGACCCCCTTTTCTATGGCTACACCTTC. Its translation: CASSDPLFYGYTF.

The chain combines TRBV18 with TRBJ1-1, with 7 bases matching TRBD1. Per the germline V gene, CDR1 is KGHSH and CDR2 is LQKENI. The CDR3 covers 15 residues. V was clipped by 2 bases and J by 4 bases; unmatched bases: 7. The CDR3 spells CASSPSQGGGTEAFF. In nucleotides, the CDR3 is TGTGCCAGCTCACCATCGCAGGGGGGAGGCACTGAAGCTTTCTTT.

The rearrangement joins TRBV25-1 to TRBJ1-2; D remains unclear. The length of the CDR3 is 14 residues. V was shortened by 4 bases and J by 4 bases, with 13 bases between the two germline ends. CDR1 is MGHDK and CDR2 is SYGVNS in the germline V gene. CDR3 protein: CASSVAESGYGYTF. CDR3 DNA: TGTGCCAGCAGTGTGGCGGAATCGGGCTATGGCTACACCTTC.

This chain links TRBV20-1 with TRBJ2-1; TRBD1 might be the D (5 bases). From germline, CDR1 is DFQATT and CDR2 SNEGSKA (reference sequence). The CDR3 loop spans 11 amino acids. The V and J ends lost 5 bases and 13 bases respectively, with 15 bases between them. The DNA for the CDR3 is TGCAGTGCTCCCCAGGACATAAATCAGTTCTTC. Amino acids: CSAPQDINQFF.

The CDR3 loop reads CASLLGTGVDEYF. CDR3 DNA sequence: TGTGCCAGCCTCCTCGGGACAGGGGTAGACGAGTACTTC. The chain carries TRBV27 and TRBJ2-7; 10 bases align to TRBD1. CDR3 length: 13 residues. Germline V gives CDR1 MNHEY, CDR2 SMNVEV (reference sequence). The junction had 12 bases not matched to a gene; V was cut back by 8 bases and J by 11 bases.

The chain is built from TRBV2 and TRBJ1-1; unclear D gene. Trimming cost V 8 bases and J 7 bases, with 8 bases left between them. CDR3 size: 10 residues. The germline gives CDR1 SNHLY, CDR2 FYNNEI. CDR3 nucleotides: TGTGCCAGCCTAACAGTTGAAGCTTTCTTT. Its protein is CASLTVEAFF.

The V gene is TRBV15, the J gene TRBJ2-2, with 7 bases matching TRBD1. In germline, CDR1 is LNHNV, CDR2 YYDKDF (reference sequence). The CDR3 is 17 amino acids. Trimming removed 0 bases from V and 6 bases from J; junction bases left unmatched: 10. For the CDR3, the DNA is TGTGCCACCAGCAGAGATATCCAGGGGGTCGGTGCCGGGGAGCTGTTTTTT. Translation gives CATSRDIQGVGAGELFF. The variable domain in full, with the rest retrieved from reference TRBV15 and TRBJ2-2, is DAMVIQNPRYQVTQFGKPVTLSCSQTLNHNVMYWYQQKSSQAPKLLFHYYDKDFNNEADTPDNFQSRRPNTSFCFLDIRSPGLGDTAMYLCATSRDIQGVGAGELFFGEGSRLTVL.

This chain joins TRBV28 and TRBJ2-5, with D perhaps TRBD2 (5 bases). This CDR3 spans 13 amino acids. CDR1 and CDR2 (germline): MDHEN, SYDVKM. Trimming removed 3 bases from V and 4 bases from J, with 9 bases in between. CDR3 sequence reads: CASSFPGRETQYF. The DNA for the CDR3 is TGTGCCAGCAGTTTTCCGGGAAGAGAGACCCAGTACTTC.

The chain joins TRBV29-1 to TRBJ1-1; TRBD1 might be the D (6 bases). Germline V CDR1 and CDR2: SQVTM, ANQGSEA. The CDR3 loop spans 14 amino acids. Trimming stripped 5 bases from V and 0 bases from J, with 13 bases between. The CDR3 DNA sequence: TGCAGCGTTCCGGGACATCCTATGAACACTGAAGCTTTCTTT. Its protein is CSVPGHPMNTEAFF.

The gene calls are TRBV20-1 and TRBJ2-5, with TRBD1 as a possible D gene (5 bases). The V gene's germline CDR1 is DFQATT and CDR2 SNEGSKA (reference sequence). V was pared by 3 bases and J by 2 bases, with 10 bases between. This CDR3 comprises 13 residues. The CDR3 reads CSASTAGQETQYF. The CDR3 region has the DNA TGCAGTGCTAGTACGGCAGGGCAAGAGACCCAGTACTTC.

This clone is a singleton in its sample. J is TRBJ2-1 and V is TRBV18; 14 positions agree with TRBD2. From germline, CDR1 is KGHSH and CDR2 LQKENI. The CDR3 is 19 residues long. The J segment lost 1 base and the V segment lost 6 bases, leaving 11 bases of the junction unmatched. The chain's CDR3 is CASSSGTSGRIGSYNEQFF. The CDR3 DNA reads TGTGCCAGCTCGTCCGGGACTAGCGGGAGAATTGGTTCCTACAATGAGCAGTTCTTC.

The J gene is TRBJ2-4, the V gene TRBV19; 9 nucleotides match TRBD1. The CDR3 contains 17 residues. Trimming at V came to 5 bases and at J to 8 bases, leaving 16 bases not matched to a gene. In germline, CDR1 is LNHDA, CDR2 SQIVND (reference sequence). This CDR3 is CASSLRRPGDRVDIQYF. The CDR3, as DNA: TGTGCCAGTAGTCTCAGGCGCCCGGGGGACAGGGTGGACATTCAGTACTTC.